Listed here are 14 T cell receptor beta chains from one sample, sequenced in a study of blood T cells in healthy people across ages. Primed by a sample-barcoded 5' primer and a J-beta primer mix, a second PCR proceeded for about 6 to 11 cycles. TCRdb itself ran the 5' RACE reads through MiXCR, one entry per CDR3 protein. Of about 1 million distinct CDR3 sequences detected, over 35% appear once; the ten largest clones hold 18%. The specimen was blood. Every receptor here comes from a woman aged 55 to 70 in good health.

V and J are TRBV9 and TRBJ2-3, with D unresolved. Germline-derived CDR1 and CDR2 are SGDLS and YYNGEE. CDR3 size: 14 residues. V dropped 4 bases and J dropped 2 bases, with 11 bases sitting between them. Written as DNA, the CDR3 is TGTGCCAGCAGCATAGAACACTTCACAGATACGCAGTATTTT. Translation gives CASSIEHFTDTQYF.

This rearrangement joins TRBV20-1 to TRBJ2-5; 8 bases line up with TRBD2. The CDR3 contains 15 residues. The J segment lost 3 bases and the V segment lost 0 bases, leaving 6 bases of the junction unmatched. Germline values: CDR1 DFQATT, CDR2 SNEGSKA (reference sequence). The CDR3 DNA reads TGCAGTGCTAGAGATAGCGGGACCTTTAAAGAGACCCAGTACTTC. Protein sequence: CSARDSGTFKETQYF.

This clonotype was found a few times. This chain links TRBV3-1 with TRBJ2-5; the match to TRBD2 covers 8 bases. Germline V lookup: CDR1 LGHDT, CDR2 YNNKEL (reference sequence). Losses at the gene ends were 0 bases for V and 4 bases for J; bases not matched to a gene: 13. The CDR3 covers 18 residues. The CDR3 protein is CASSQEGLSDGRGETQYF. CDR3 nucleotides: TGTGCCAGCAGCCAAGAGGGTTTAAGCGACGGGAGGGGAGAGACCCAGTACTTC.

This clonotype was picked up a small number of times. The rearrangement uses TRBV7-3 and TRBJ2-6; D not certain. The CDR3 totals 17 residues. Looked up from germline, CDR1 is SGHTA and CDR2 is FQGTGA. Trimming pared 1 base from V and 0 bases from J, leaving 10 bases between. The CDR3 is CASSLIARPSGANVLTF. The CDR3 DNA reads as TGTGCCAGCAGCTTAATCGCGCGACCCTCTGGGGCCAACGTCCTGACTTTC.

The CDR3 DNA follows: TGTGCCAGCAGCCAAGAACTCCGGGGGGCCGGGGAGCTGTTTTTT. It yields the protein CASSQELRGAGELFF. The genes are TRBV3-1 and TRBJ2-2; 7 bases fit TRBD2. V lost 0 bases to trimming and J lost 6 bases; unmatched junction nucleotides: 4. This CDR3 spans 15 amino acids. Germline CDR1 reads LGHDT; CDR2 reads YNNKEL (reference sequence).

This chain joins TRBV6-5 and TRBJ2-1; 7 bases line up with TRBD2. Trimming took 2 bases from V and 10 from J; bases not matched to a gene: 14. CDR3 length: 16 residues. Germline lookup yields CDR1 MNHEY and CDR2 SVGAGI. The CDR3 protein is CASSYPAGGGRYEQFF. The CDR3 DNA reads as TGTGCCAGCAGTTACCCCGCTGGGGGAGGGCGGTACGAGCAGTTCTTC.

This clonotype was detected a few times. This chain joins TRBV19 and TRBJ2-5, with D perhaps TRBD1 (6 bases). Trimming took 3 bases from V and 1 from J, leaving 15 bases between them. CDR1 is LNHDA and CDR2 is SQIVND in the germline V gene (reference sequence). The CDR3 totals 16 residues. This CDR3 is CASSIRGTNSQETQYF. The CDR3, as DNA: TGTGCCAGTAGTATCCGAGGGACAAACTCCCAAGAGACCCAGTACTTC.

This chain connects TRBV4-2 to TRBJ2-2, with D tentatively TRBD1 (6 bases). The CDR3 is 16 residues long. With 1 base removed from V and 1 base from J, the gap between germline ends came to 10 bases. Germline V lookup: CDR1 LGHNA, CDR2 YNFKEQ. The CDR3 DNA reads as TGTGCCAGCAGCCAAGGAAGGGGACAGAACACCGGGGAGCTGTTTTTT. This gives the protein CASSQGRGQNTGELFF.

The V and J genes are TRBV10-1 and TRBJ2-1, with 9 positions matching TRBD2. Trimming removed 3 bases from V and 8 bases from J; junction bases left unmatched: 8. This CDR3 contains 15 residues. Germline CDR1 is WNHNN and CDR2 is SYGVQD (reference sequence). CDR3 nucleotide sequence: TGCGCCAGCAGTGAACCTAGCGGGATTAGGGATGAGCAGTTCTTC. Amino acids: CASSEPSGIRDEQFF.

The chain uses TRBV12-3 or TRBV12-4 and TRBJ2-1, with unresolved D. The CDR3 spans 14 residues. With 7 bases removed from V and 5 bases from J, the gap between germline ends came to 15 bases. The CDR3 spells CASTVGGRDNEQFF. In DNA, the CDR3 is TGTGCCAGCACCGTAGGCGGAAGAGACAATGAGCAGTTCTTC.

The V and J genes are TRBV20-1 and TRBJ2-1, with 9 bases fitting TRBD2. The CDR3 runs to 15 residues. Germline V gene data show CDR1 as DFQATT and CDR2 as SNEGSKA (reference sequence). Trimming at V came to 4 bases and at J to 8 bases, leaving 12 bases not matched to a gene. CDR3 DNA: TGCAGTGCTATTGCCCTAGCGGGGCGAGGGGATGAGCAGTTCTTC. It codes for CSAIALAGRGDEQFF.

As concerns this clonotype: A much bigger clone sits one base away, suggesting this may be a read error. J is TRBJ2-1 and V is TRBV20-1; 7 nucleotides align to TRBD2. The CDR3 covers 11 residues. Germline V lookup: CDR1 DFQATT, CDR2 SNEGSKA (reference sequence). The V and J ends lost 0 bases and 13 bases, in that order; junction bases with no gene match: 3. For the CDR3, the DNA is TGCAGTGCTAGAGAGCGGGAGACCCAGTTCTTC. This gives the protein CSARERETQFF.

V usage is TRBV20-1 and J usage is TRBJ2-1; no reliable D call. Germline V gives CDR1 DFQATT, CDR2 SNEGSKA (reference sequence). Trimming left V 1 base short and J 0 bases short, with 10 bases between. The CDR3 is made up of 15 amino acids. Written as DNA, the CDR3 is TGCAGTGCTAGAGGGCTAAAAGCCTCCTACAATGAGCAGTTCTTC. Residues: CSARGLKASYNEQFF.

This clonotype has only one observation. The chain recombines TRBV2 with TRBJ2-3; D gene uncertain. Germline V gene sequence: CDR1 SNHLY, CDR2 FYNNEI. With 0 bases removed from V and 6 bases from J, the gap between germline ends came to 22 bases. The CDR3 runs 18 residues. CDR3 nucleotides: TGTGCCAGCAGTGAAGCGCTCGACGTCGGCCGTTTTGAGGATACGCAGTATTTT. This sequence encodes CASSEALDVGRFEDTQYF.